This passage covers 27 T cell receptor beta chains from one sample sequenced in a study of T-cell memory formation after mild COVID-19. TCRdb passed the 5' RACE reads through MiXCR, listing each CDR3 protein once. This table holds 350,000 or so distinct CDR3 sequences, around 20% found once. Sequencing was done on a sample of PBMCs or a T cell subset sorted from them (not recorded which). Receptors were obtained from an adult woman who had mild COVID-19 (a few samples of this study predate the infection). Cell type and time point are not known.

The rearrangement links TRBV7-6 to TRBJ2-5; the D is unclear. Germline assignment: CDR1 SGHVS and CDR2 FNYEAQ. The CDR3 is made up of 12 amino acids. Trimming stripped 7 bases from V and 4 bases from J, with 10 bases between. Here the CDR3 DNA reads TGTGCCAGCACCCTAACGGGAGAGACCCAGTACTTC. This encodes CASTLTGETQYF.

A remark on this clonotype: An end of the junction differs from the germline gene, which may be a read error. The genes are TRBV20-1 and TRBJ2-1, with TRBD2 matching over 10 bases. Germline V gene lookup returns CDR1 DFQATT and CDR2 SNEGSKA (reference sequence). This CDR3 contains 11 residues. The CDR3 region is CSAPSGASGGF. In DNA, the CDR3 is TGCAGTGCTCCCTCTGGGGCTAGCGGGGGCTTC.

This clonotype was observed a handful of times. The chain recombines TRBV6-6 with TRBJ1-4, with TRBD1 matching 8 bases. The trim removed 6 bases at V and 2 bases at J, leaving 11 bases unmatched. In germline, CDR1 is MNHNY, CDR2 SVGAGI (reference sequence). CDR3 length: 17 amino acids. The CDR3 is CASSGRTGPGTNEKLFF. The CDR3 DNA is TGTGCCAGCAGCGGGAGGACAGGGCCGGGTACTAATGAAAAACTGTTTTTT.

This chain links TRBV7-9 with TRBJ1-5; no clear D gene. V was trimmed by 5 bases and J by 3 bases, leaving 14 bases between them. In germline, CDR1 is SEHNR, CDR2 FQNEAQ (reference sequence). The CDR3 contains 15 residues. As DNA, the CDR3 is TGTGCCAGCAGCCCCTTATGGGCCTCCAATCAGCCCCAGCATTTT. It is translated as CASSPLWASNQPQHF.

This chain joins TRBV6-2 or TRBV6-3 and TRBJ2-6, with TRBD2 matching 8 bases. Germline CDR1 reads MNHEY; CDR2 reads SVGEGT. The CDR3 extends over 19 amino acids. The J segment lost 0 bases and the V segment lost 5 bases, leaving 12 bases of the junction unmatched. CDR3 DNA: TGTGCCAGCAGTCCCGGGAGGGCCGCGGGATACTCTGGGGCCAACGTCCTGACTTTC. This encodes CASSPGRAAGYSGANVLTF.

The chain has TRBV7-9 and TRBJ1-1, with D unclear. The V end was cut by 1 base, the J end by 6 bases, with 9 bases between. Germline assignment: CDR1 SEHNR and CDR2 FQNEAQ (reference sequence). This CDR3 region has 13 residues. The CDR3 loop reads CASSLVIASEAFF. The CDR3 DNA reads TGTGCCAGCAGCTTAGTGATAGCGTCTGAAGCTTTCTTT. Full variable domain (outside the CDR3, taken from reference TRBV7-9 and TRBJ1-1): DTGVSQNPRHKITKRGQNVTFRCDPISEHNRLYWYRQTLGQGPEFLTYFQNEAQLEKSRLLSDRFSAERPKGSFSTLEIQRTEQGDSAMYLCASSLVIASEAFFGQGTRLTVV.

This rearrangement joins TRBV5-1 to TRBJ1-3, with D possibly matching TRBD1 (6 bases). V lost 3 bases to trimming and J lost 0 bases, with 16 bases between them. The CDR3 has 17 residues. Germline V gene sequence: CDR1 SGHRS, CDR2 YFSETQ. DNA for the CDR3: TGCGCCAGCAGCTCATCACAGGGCCCGAGCTCTGGAAACACCATATATTTT. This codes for CASSSSQGPSSGNTIYF.

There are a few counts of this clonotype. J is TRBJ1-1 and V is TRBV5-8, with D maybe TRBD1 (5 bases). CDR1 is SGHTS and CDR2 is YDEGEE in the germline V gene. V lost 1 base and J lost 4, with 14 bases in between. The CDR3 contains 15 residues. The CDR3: CASSLSVREGTEAFF. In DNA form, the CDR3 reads TGTGCCAGCAGCTTGAGTGTCAGGGAGGGCACTGAAGCTTTCTTT.

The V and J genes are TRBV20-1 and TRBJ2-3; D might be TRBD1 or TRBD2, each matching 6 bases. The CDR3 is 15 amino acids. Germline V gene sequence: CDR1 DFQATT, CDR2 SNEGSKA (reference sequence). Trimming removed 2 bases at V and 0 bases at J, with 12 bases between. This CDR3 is CSARPGASSTDTQYF. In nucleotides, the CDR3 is TGCAGTGCTAGACCGGGGGCTAGTAGCACAGATACGCAGTATTTT.

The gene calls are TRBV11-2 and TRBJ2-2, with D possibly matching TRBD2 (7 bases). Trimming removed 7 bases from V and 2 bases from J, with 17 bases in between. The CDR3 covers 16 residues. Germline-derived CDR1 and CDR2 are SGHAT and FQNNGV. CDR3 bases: TGTGCCAGCACCATCTGGGGGGGGGGCAACACCGGGGAGCTGTTTTTT. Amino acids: CASTIWGGGNTGELFF.

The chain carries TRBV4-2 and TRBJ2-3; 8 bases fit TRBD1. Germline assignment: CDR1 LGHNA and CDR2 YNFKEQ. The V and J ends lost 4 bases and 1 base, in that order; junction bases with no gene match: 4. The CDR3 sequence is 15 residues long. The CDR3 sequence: CASSRPGQGTDTQYF. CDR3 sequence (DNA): TGTGCCAGCAGCCGACCGGGACAGGGCACAGATACGCAGTATTTT.

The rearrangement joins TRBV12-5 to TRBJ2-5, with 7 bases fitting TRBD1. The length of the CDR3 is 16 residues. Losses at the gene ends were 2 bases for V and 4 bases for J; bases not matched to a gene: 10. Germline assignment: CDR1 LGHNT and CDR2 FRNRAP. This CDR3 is CASGLRLDRATETQYF. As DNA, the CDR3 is TGTGCTAGTGGTTTGAGATTAGACAGGGCTACAGAGACCCAGTACTTC. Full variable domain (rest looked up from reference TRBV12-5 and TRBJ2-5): DARVTQTPRHKVTEMGQEVTMRCQPILGHNTVFWYRQTMMQGLELLAYFRNRAPLDDSGMPKDRFSAEMPDATLATLKIQPSEPRDSAVYFCASGLRLDRATETQYFGPGTRLLVL.

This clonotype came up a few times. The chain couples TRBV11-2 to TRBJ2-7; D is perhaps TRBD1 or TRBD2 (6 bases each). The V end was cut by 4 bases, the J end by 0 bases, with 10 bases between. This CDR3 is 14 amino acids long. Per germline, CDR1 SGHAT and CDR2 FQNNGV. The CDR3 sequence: CASSWRDTSYEQYF. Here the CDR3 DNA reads TGTGCCAGCAGCTGGAGGGACACCTCCTACGAGCAGTACTTC. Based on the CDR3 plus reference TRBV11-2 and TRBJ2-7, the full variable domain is EAGVAQSPRYKIIEKRQSVAFWCNPISGHATLYWYQQILGQGPKLLIQFQNNGVVDDSQLPKDRFSAERLKGVDSTLKIQPAKLEDSAVYLCASSWRDTSYEQYFGPGTRLTVT.

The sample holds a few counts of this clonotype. The CDR3 DNA reads TGCAGTGCTAGAGAATCGAGTGGCTTTTCCGCCGAAAAACTGTTTTTT. Translation: CSARESSGFSAEKLFF. The chain employs TRBV20-1 and TRBJ1-4; the D is unclear. V shed 0 bases and J shed 8 bases, with 19 bases lying between them. CDR1 and CDR2 (germline): DFQATT, SNEGSKA (reference sequence). This CDR3 comprises 16 residues.

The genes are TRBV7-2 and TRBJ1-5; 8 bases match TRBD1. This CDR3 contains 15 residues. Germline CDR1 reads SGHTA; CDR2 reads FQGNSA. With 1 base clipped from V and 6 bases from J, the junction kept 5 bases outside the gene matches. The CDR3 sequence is CASSLDRTGTQPQHF. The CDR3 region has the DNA TGTGCCAGCAGCTTAGACCGGACAGGGACTCAGCCCCAGCATTTT.

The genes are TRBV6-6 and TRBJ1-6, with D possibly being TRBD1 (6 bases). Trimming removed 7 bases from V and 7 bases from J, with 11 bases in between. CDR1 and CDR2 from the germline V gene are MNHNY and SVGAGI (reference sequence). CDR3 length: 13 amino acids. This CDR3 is CASTGGGNSPLHF. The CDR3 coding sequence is TGTGCCAGCACCGGAGGGGGAAATTCACCCCTCCACTTT.

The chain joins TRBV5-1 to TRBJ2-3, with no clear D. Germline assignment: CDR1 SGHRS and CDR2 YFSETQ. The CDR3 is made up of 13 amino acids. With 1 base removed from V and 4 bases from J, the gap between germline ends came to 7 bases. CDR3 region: CASSLRQPDTQYF. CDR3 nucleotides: TGCGCCAGCAGCTTGCGCCAGCCAGATACGCAGTATTTT.

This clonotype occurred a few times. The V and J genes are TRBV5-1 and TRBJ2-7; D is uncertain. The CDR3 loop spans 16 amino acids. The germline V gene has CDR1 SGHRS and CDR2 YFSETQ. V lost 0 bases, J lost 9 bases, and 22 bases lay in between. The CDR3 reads CASSLAGSLVGSGQYF. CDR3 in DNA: TGCGCCAGCAGCTTGGCCGGGTCCTTAGTAGGGTCGGGGCAGTACTTC.

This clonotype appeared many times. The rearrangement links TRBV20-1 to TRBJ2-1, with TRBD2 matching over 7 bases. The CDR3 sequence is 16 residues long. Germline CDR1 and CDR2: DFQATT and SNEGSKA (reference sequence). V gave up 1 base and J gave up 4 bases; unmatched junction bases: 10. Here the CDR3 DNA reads TGCAGTGCTAGAGTCGCGGGAGTTCGAAGATACAATGAGCAGTTCTTC. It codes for CSARVAGVRRYNEQFF.

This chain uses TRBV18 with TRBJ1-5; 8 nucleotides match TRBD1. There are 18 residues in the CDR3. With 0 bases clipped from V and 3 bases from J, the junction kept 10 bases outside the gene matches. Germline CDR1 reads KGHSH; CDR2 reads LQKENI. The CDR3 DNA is TGTGCCAGCTCACCACCGTACCTTCAGGGGGCCTACAATCAGCCCCAGCATTTT. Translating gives CASSPPYLQGAYNQPQHF.

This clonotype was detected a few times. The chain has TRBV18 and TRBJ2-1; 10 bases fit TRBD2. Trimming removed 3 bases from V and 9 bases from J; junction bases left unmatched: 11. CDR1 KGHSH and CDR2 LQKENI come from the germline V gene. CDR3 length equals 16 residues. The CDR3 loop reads CASSPVPSGSNPEQFF. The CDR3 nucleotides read TGTGCCAGCTCACCTGTGCCTAGCGGGAGTAATCCTGAGCAGTTCTTC.

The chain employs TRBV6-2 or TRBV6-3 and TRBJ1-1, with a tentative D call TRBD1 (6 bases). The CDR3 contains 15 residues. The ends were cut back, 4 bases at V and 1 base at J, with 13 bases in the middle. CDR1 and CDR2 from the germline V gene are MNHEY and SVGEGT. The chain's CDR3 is CASSSYARGNTEAFF. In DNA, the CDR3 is TGTGCCAGCAGTTCCTACGCCAGGGGGAACACTGAAGCTTTCTTT.

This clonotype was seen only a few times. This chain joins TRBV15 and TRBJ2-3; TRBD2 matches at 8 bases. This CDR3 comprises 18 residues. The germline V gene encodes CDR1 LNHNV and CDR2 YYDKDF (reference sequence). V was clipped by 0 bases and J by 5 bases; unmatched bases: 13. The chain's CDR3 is CATSRDRIIGRAEDTQYF. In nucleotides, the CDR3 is TGTGCCACCAGCAGAGATCGTATAATCGGGAGGGCCGAAGATACGCAGTATTTT.

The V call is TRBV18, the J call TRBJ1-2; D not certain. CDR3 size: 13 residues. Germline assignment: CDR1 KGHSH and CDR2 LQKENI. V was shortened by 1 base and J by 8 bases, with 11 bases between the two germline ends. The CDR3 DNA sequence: TGTGCCAGCTCACCACGCACCAAAGGCGGCTACACCTTC. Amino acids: CASSPRTKGGYTF.

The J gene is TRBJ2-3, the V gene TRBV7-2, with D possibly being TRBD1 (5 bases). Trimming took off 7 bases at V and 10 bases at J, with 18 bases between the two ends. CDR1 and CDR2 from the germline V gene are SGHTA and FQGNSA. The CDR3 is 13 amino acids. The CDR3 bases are TGTGCCAGCAACCCCAGGCAGGGTAAGGCGCAGTATTTT. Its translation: CASNPRQGKAQYF. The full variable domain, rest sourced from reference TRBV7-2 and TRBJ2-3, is GAGVSQSPSNKVTEKGKDVELRCDPISGHTALYWYRQSLGQGLEFLIYFQGNSAPDKSGLPSDRFSAERTGGSVSTLTIQRTQQEDSAVYLCASNPRQGKAQYFGPGTRLTVL.

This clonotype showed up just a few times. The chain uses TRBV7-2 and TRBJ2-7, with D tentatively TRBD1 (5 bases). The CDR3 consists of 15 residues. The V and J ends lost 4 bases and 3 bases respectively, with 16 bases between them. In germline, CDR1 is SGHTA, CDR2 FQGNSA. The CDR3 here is CASSSPGRVHYEQYF. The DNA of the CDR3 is TGTGCCAGCAGCTCCCCGGGCAGGGTGCACTACGAGCAGTACTTC.

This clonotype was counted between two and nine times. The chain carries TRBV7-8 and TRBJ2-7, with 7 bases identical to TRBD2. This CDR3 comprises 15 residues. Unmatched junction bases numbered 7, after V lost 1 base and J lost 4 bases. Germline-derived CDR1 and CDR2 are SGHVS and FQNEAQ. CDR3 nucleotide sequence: TGTGCCAGCAGCTTAGTCCCAGCGGGAAGATACGAGCAGTACTTC. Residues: CASSLVPAGRYEQYF.